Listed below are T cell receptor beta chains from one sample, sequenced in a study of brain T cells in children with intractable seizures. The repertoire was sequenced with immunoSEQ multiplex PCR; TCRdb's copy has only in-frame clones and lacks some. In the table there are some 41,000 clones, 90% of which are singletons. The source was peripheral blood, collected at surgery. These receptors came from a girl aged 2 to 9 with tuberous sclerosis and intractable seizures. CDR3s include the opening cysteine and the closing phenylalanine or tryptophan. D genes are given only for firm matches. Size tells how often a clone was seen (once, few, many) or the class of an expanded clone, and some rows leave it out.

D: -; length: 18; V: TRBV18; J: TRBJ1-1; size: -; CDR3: CASSPYRRDQEKGTEAFF; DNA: TGTGCCAGCTCACCGTACCGGAGGGACCAGGAGAAGGGGACTGAAGCTTTCTTT
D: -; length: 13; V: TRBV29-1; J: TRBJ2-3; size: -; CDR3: CSAAKGGRDTQYF; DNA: TGCAGCGCAGCGAAAGGGGGTAGAGATACGCAGTATTTT
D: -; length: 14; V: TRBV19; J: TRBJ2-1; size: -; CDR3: CASMTDSSYNEQFF; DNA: TGTGCCAGTATGACAGACAGTAGCTACAATGAGCAGTTCTTC
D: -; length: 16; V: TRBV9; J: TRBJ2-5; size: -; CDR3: CASSPQGAGGPETQYF; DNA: TGTGCCAGCAGCCCCCAGGGGGCGGGGGGGCCTGAGACCCAGTACTTC
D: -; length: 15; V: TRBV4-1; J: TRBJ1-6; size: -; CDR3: CASSQYSSYNSPLHF; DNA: TGCGCCAGCAGCCAGTATAGCTCCTATAATTCACCCCTCCACTTT
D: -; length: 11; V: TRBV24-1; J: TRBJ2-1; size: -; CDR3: CATSAYNEQFF; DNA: TGTGCCACCAGTGCCTACAATGAGCAGTTCTTC
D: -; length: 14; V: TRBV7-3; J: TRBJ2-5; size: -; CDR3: CASSLGQGAETQYF; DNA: TGTGCCAGCAGCCTGGGCCAAGGGGCCGAGACCCAGTACTTC
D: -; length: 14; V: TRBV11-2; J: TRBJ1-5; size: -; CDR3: CASSRGQGNQPQHF; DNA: TGTGCCAGCAGCCGGGGACAAGGCAATCAGCCCCAGCATTTT
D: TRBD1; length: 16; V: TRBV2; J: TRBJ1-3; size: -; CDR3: CASSSGQVYSGNTIYF; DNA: TGTGCCAGCAGTTCGGGACAGGTCTACTCTGGAAACACCATATATTTT
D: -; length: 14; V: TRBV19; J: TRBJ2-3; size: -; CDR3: CASSIGGARDTQYF; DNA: TGTGCCAGTAGTATAGGGGGGGCTAGGGATACGCAGTATTTT
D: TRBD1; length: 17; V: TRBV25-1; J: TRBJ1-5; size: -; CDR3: CASSGGQGENTNQPQHF; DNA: TGTGCCAGCAGTGGGGGACAGGGTGAGAATACCAATCAGCCCCAGCATTTT
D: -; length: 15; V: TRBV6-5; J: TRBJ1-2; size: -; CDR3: CASSYNPGANYGYTF; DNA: TGTGCCAGCAGTTATAATCCAGGGGCAAACTATGGCTACACCTTC
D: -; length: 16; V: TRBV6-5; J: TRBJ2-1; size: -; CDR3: CASSYGASVVFNEQFF; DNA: TGTGCCAGCAGTTACGGGGCTAGCGTAGTATTTAATGAGCAGTTCTTC
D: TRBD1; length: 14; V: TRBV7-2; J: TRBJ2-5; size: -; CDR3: CASSFNRGSETQYF; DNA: TGTGCCAGCAGCTTCAACAGGGGATCCGAGACCCAGTACTTC
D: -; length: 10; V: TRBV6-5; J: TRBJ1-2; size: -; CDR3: CALLDYGYTF; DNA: TGTGCCTTACTTGACTATGGCTACACCTTC
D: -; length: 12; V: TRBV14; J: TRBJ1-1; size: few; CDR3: CASSRGLTEAFF; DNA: TGTGCCAGCAGCCGAGGACTCACTGAAGCTTTCTTT
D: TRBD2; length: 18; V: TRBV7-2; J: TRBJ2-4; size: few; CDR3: CASSLDGTSGGAKNIQYF; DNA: TGTGCCAGCAGCTTAGATGGGACTAGCGGGGGGGCAAAAAACATTCAGTACTTC
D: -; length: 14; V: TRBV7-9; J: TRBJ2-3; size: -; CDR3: CASSPSSRGDTQYF; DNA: TGTGCCAGCAGCCCCAGCTCCCGGGGGGATACGCAGTATTTT
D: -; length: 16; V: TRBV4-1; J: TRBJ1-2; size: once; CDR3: CASSQEEEGSGYGYTF; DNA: TGCGCCAGCAGCCAAGAGGAGGAGGGATCGGGCTATGGCTACACCTTC
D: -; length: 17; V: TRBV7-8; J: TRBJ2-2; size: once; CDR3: CASSRRTLGLITGELFF; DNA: TGTGCCAGCAGCCGAAGGACTCTGGGGTTGATCACCGGGGAGCTGTTTTTT